This T cell receptor beta chain originates from a study of T cell repertoires in cytomegalovirus infection. V lost 0 bases and J 2 bases, leaving 12 bases between the germline ends. Per the germline V gene, CDR1 is SGHVS and CDR2 is FQNEAQ. CDR3 size: 16 residues. General study findings and limits: What dominated the ex vivo response were HLA-C-restricted CMV-specific TCR beta clonotypes.

This clonotype was recorded at least ten times. Its antigen is unidentified. MiXCR was run by TCRdb on the reads, yielding one entry per CDR3 protein. There are more than 150,000 distinct CDR3 sequences in the sample; 25% to 30% occur only once, and 30% to 35% lies in the top ten. The sequencing input was PBMCs. The chain couples TRBV7-8 to TRBJ2-3; D possibly matches TRBD1 or TRBD2 (6 bases each). The sequence was obtained from a human donor in good health (CMV status not recorded). Some clones in this sample may be carry-over from other donors' samples. For the CDR3, the DNA is TGTGCCAGCAGCTTAGCGGCAGGGGACTTCACAGATACGCAGTATTTT. The encoded protein is CASSLAAGDFTDTQYF.